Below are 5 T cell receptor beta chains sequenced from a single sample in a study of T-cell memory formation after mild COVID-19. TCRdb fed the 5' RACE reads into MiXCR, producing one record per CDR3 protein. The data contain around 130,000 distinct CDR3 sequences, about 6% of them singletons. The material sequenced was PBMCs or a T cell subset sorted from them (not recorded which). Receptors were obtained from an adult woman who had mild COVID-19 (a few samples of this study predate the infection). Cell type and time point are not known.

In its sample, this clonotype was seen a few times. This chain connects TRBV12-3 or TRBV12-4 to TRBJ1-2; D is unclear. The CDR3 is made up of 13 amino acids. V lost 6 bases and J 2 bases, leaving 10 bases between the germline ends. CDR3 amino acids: CASRTAKNYGYTF. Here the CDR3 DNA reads TGTGCCAGCAGAACAGCCAAAAACTATGGCTACACCTTC.

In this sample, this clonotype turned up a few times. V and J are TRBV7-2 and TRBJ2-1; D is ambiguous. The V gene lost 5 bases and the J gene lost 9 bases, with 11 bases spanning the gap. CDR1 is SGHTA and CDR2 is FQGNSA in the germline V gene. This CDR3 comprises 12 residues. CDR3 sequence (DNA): TGTGCCAGCAGCCCCCTCGGGCGTGAGCAGTTCTTC. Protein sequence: CASSPLGREQFF.

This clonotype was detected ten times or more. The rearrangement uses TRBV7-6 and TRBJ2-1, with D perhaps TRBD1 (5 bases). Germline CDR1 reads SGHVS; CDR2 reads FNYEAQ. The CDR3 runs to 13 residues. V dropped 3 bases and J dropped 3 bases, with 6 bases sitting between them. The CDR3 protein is CASSFQGYNEQFF. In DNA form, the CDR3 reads TGTGCCAGCAGCTTCCAGGGCTACAATGAGCAGTTCTTC.

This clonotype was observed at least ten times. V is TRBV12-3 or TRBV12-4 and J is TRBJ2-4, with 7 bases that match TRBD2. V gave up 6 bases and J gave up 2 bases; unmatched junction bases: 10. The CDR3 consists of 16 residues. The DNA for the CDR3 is TGTGCCAGCAGCCACGGGGGAGGGGCCCCCAAAAACATTCAGTACTTC. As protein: CASSHGGGAPKNIQYF.

CDR3 sequence (DNA): TGTGCCAGCAGCCGGACGGTGGGGACCACGGATTCTAGCACAGATACGCAGTATTTT. This translates into CASSRTVGTTDSSTDTQYF. The J gene is TRBJ2-3, the V gene TRBV7-9; D assignment may be TRBD1 or TRBD2 (5 bases each). CDR1 is SEHNR and CDR2 is FQNEAQ in the germline V gene (reference sequence). V shed 5 bases and J shed 0 bases, with 24 bases lying between them. The CDR3 consists of 19 residues.